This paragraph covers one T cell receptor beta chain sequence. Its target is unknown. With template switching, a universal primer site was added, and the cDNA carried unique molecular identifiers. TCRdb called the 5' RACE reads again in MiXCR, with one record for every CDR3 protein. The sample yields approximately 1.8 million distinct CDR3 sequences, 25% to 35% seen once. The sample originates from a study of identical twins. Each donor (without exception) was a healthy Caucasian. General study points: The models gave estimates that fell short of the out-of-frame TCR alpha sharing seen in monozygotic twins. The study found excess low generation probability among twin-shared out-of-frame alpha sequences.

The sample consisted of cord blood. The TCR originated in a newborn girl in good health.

Here the CDR3 DNA reads TGCAGTGCTCAGGGACAGGAGCTTGAAGCTTTCTTT. It specifies CSAQGQELEAFF. V usage is TRBV20-1 and J usage is TRBJ1-1, with 8 bases lining up with TRBD1. The germline V gene encodes CDR1 DFQATT and CDR2 SNEGSKA (reference sequence). The CDR3 is made up of 12 amino acids. V shed 5 bases, J shed 7 bases, and the junction held 6 bases outside the gene matches.